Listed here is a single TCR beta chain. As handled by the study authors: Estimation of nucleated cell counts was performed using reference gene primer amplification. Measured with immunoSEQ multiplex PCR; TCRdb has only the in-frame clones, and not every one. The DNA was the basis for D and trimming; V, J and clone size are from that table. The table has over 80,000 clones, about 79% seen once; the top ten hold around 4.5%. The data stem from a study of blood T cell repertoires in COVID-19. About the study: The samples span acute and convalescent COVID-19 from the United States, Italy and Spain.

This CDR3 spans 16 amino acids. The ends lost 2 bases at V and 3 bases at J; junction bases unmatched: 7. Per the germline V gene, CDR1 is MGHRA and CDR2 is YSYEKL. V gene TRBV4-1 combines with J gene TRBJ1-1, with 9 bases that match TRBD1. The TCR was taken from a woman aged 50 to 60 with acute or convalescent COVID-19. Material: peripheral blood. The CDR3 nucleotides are TGCGCCAGCAGCCAAACCGGGACAGGGACAGACACTGAAGCTTTCTTT. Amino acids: CASSQTGTGTDTEAFF.